These T cell receptor beta chains were read from a single sample in a study of T cell changes during pregnancy in multiple sclerosis. Some clones are missing from TCRdb's copy, which holds only in-frame ones; the method was immunoSEQ multiplex PCR. The profile shows about 49,000 clones, 90% to 95% of them singletons. The source was CD8+ T cells from peripheral blood mononuclear cells, collected before pregnancy. The receptors here all came from a female donor with multiple sclerosis, enrolled in a pregnancy study. Each CDR3 is given with its conserved first and last residue. A D gene is named only where the DNA matches it firmly. Clone size is given for some rows only: seen once, a few or many times, or a class if the clone is expanded.

j_gene	d_gene	v_gene	abundance	CDR3nt	CDR3aa
TRBJ1-1	TRBD1	TRBV6-1	NA	TGTGCCAGCACCCTGACAGGGGGACTGAACACTGAAGCTTTCTTT	CASTLTGGLNTEAFF
TRBJ1-1	TRBD1	TRBV5-1	once	TGCGCCAGCAGCTCTACAGGGGGAGGCACTGAAGCTTTCTTT	CASSSTGGGTEAFF
TRBJ2-1	TRBD2	TRBV2	NA	TGTGCCAGCAGGTCCGGGACTAGGCAGTTCTTC	CASRSGTRQFF
TRBJ2-3	TRBD2	TRBV9	NA	TGTGCCAGCAGCGTAGGTTCGCGGGAGGGAGGCGGAGATACGCAGTATTTT	CASSVGSREGGGDTQYF
TRBJ1-5	NA	TRBV9	NA	TGTGCCAGCAGCGAGGGTGACGGTCCGAGGGAGCCCCAGCATTTT	CASSEGDGPREPQHF
TRBJ2-2	TRBD2	TRBV27	NA	TGTGCCAGCAGTTTATATCCTCCAAGCGGGAGGAGGACCGGGGAGCTGTTTTTT	CASSLYPPSGRRTGELFF
TRBJ2-7	NA	TRBV5-4	NA	TGTGCCAGCAGCTTGGCCCGGGGAGATGGCGGTACCTACGAGCAGTACTTC	CASSLARGDGGTYEQYF
TRBJ2-2	NA	TRBV11-2	NA	TGTGCCAGCAGCCTACTTGGAGGGAGTTACACCGGGGAGCTGTTTTTT	CASSLLGGSYTGELFF
TRBJ2-7	NA	TRBV27	NA	TGTGCCAGCCGACATGGGGGACTCGGGATTGCCTACGAGCAGTACTTC	CASRHGGLGIAYEQYF
TRBJ2-1	NA	TRBV5-6	NA	TGTGCCAGCAGCGAAGTTAGAGGCTCCTACAATGAGCAGTTCTTC	CASSEVRGSYNEQFF
TRBJ2-7	TRBD2	TRBV27	NA	TGTGCCAGCAGTTCCCTTACCTCGGTAGCGGGAGTATACGAGCAGTACTTC	CASSSLTSVAGVYEQYF
TRBJ2-7	NA	TRBV30	NA	TGTGCCTGGACAATGAGCGGCGGCTACGAGCAGTACTTC	CAWTMSGGYEQYF
TRBJ2-1	TRBD2	TRBV2	NA	TGTGCCAGCTCCCTAGCGGGAAACAATGAGCAGTTCTTC	CASSLAGNNEQFF
TRBJ2-3	TRBD1	TRBV12-5	NA	TGTGCTAGTGGACCCGACAGGGGCACAGATACGCAGTATTTT	CASGPDRGTDTQYF
TRBJ2-1	TRBD1	TRBV4-1	NA	TGCGCCAGCAGCCAAGATATATTTGGGACAGGGGAGACCAGAGGTGAGCAGTTCTTC	CASSQDIFGTGETRGEQFF
TRBJ2-3	NA	TRBV6-5	NA	TGTGCCAGCAGTTACGGCTCAGATACGCAGTATTTT	CASSYGSDTQYF
TRBJ2-7	NA	TRBV29-1	NA	TGCAGCGTTGAAGAGGCTGGACACCCCTCCTACGAGCAGTACTTC	CSVEEAGHPSYEQYF
TRBJ1-2	NA	TRBV6-5	NA	TGTGCCAGCAGTCCCGACACCTCGTCTAACTATGGCTACACCTTC	CASSPDTSSNYGYTF
TRBJ2-1	NA	TRBV7-2	NA	TGTGCCAGCAGCTTAGGTTTTGCGGGCTCCTACAATGAGCAGTTCTTC	CASSLGFAGSYNEQFF
TRBJ1-5	NA	TRBV19	NA	TGTGCCAGCGATACAGGTTCGTGGCAGCCCCAGCATTTT	CASDTGSWQPQHF
TRBJ2-7	TRBD2	TRBV29-1	NA	TGCAGCGTTGAATCAGCTATAGGACTAGCGGGAGGGGTGGTGTACGAGCAGTACTTC	CSVESAIGLAGGVVYEQYF
TRBJ2-3	TRBD1	TRBV15	NA	TGTGCCACCAGCCCGGACCGGGACAGGGGGGTAGATACGCAGTATTTT	CATSPDRDRGVDTQYF
TRBJ2-1	NA	TRBV19	NA	TGTGCCAGTAGTATCCTAGGCGGTGAGCAGTTCTTC	CASSILGGEQFF
TRBJ2-1	TRBD2	TRBV4-2	NA	TGTGCCAGCAGCCGCGGGGCGGGAGGGTATGAGCAGTTCTTC	CASSRGAGGYEQFF
TRBJ2-1	NA	TRBV27	NA	TGTGCCAGCAGTTACGGGAGTAATGAGCAGTTCTTC	CASSYGSNEQFF
TRBJ1-2	NA	TRBV28	NA	TGTGCCAGCAGTCCCGCAGAGGTCAACTATGGCTACACCTTC	CASSPAEVNYGYTF
TRBJ2-7	NA	TRBV6-6	NA	TGTGCCAGCAGTGGCGAGAGGAGCCCCTACGAGCAGTACTTC	CASSGERSPYEQYF
TRBJ1-2	NA	TRBV5-6	NA	TGTGCCAGCAGCTTTTTGGGGGGTGGCTACACCTTC	CASSFLGGGYTF
TRBJ1-1	TRBD1	TRBV2	NA	TGTGCCAGCAGGCAGGGGGGCACTGAAGCTTTCTTT	CASRQGGTEAFF
TRBJ2-7	NA	TRBV7-6	NA	TGTGCCAGCAGCTTTGGCCAGGGTTCCTACGAGCAGTACTTC	CASSFGQGSYEQYF
TRBJ1-1	NA	TRBV30	NA	TGTGCCTGGAGTGTTCACAGGGTGACTGAAGCTTTCTTT	CAWSVHRVTEAFF
TRBJ2-7	NA	TRBV4-2	NA	TGTGCCAGCAGCCAAGATTCGTGGATAGGGGGGGCCGAGCAGTACTTC	CASSQDSWIGGAEQYF
TRBJ1-5	NA	TRBV19	NA	TGTGCCAGTAGTATAGCGTCCGGGGGATATAGCAATCAGCCCCAGCATTTT	CASSIASGGYSNQPQHF
TRBJ1-3	NA	TRBV5-5	NA	TGTGCCAGCAGCTTGAGCAACTCTGGAAACACCATATATTTT	CASSLSNSGNTIYF
TRBJ2-1	TRBD2	TRBV7-9	NA	TGTGCCAGCAGCTCGGAACTAGCGGGAGTACCTAATGAGCAGTTCTTC	CASSSELAGVPNEQFF
TRBJ2-7	NA	TRBV9	NA	TGTGCCAGCAGCCAGGGGGGTACCGAGCAGTACTTC	CASSQGGTEQYF
TRBJ1-2	NA	TRBV4-3	NA	TGCGCCAGCAGCCAAGATAGGACACCTATAATGGGCTACACCTTC	CASSQDRTPIMGYTF
TRBJ2-7	NA	TRBV10-3	NA	TGTGCCATCAGTGAGTCGGAGGTCTACGAGCAGTACTTC	CAISESEVYEQYF
TRBJ2-7	NA	TRBV5-5	NA	TGTGCCAGCAGCTTGGCCGGCACGGGACTCTCCTACGAGCAGTACTTC	CASSLAGTGLSYEQYF
TRBJ2-3	NA	TRBV7-7	NA	TGTGCCAGCAGCCCAGCTGGGCGGGAAGGTCCGCAGTATTTT	CASSPAGREGPQYF
TRBJ1-2	NA	TRBV7-9	few	TGTGCCAGCAGCTTAGCGCGGAGGATGGAGGGCTACACCTTC	CASSLARRMEGYTF
TRBJ1-1	NA	TRBV28	NA	TGTGCCAGCGGAGTAGGGAACACTGAAGCTTTCTTT	CASGVGNTEAFF
TRBJ1-1	NA	TRBV27	NA	TGTGCCAGCAGTCTCTCTCGACAGGAATTGAACACTGAAGCTTTCTTT	CASSLSRQELNTEAFF
TRBJ2-7	TRBD1	TRBV19	NA	TGTGCCAGTAGTATGGGGTCCGGGACAGTATACGAGCAGTACTTC	CASSMGSGTVYEQYF
TRBJ1-1	TRBD1	TRBV19	NA	TGTGCCAGTAGTGGACAGGGGCACTACACTGAAGCTTTCTTT	CASSGQGHYTEAFF
TRBJ2-7	TRBD2	TRBV28	NA	TGTGCCAGCAGCCGACTAGCGGGGAACTACGAGCAGTACTTC	CASSRLAGNYEQYF
TRBJ2-2	NA	TRBV4-1	NA	TGCGCCAGCAGCCAAGTATTGGTAGCGGCTCACGGCGGGGAGCTGTTTTTT	CASSQVLVAAHGGELFF
TRBJ2-1	TRBD2	TRBV7-3	NA	TGTGCCAGCAGCCGGAGACTAGCGGGAGATGAGCAGTTCTTC	CASSRRLAGDEQFF
TRBJ2-7	NA	TRBV7-9	NA	TGTGCCAGCAGCCGACCGCCCGGGACTGACTCCTACGAGCAGTACTTC	CASSRPPGTDSYEQYF
TRBJ1-1	TRBD1	TRBV5-8	NA	TGTGCCAGCAGCTCCGGGACAGGGAGCTTCCAGATGAACACTGAAGCTTTCTTT	CASSSGTGSFQMNTEAFF
TRBJ2-7	NA	TRBV27	NA	TGTGCCAGCAGTTTAGGGGGGATCCCCTACGAGCAGTACTTC	CASSLGGIPYEQYF
TRBJ1-1	NA	TRBV30	NA	TGTGCCTGGAGTGTTGGAGGGGATTACACTGAAGCTTTCTTT	CAWSVGGDYTEAFF
TRBJ1-5	NA	TRBV2	NA	TGTGCCAGCGGGGGGGACACCCCCCCCATAGGCAATCAGCCCCAGCATTTT	CASGGDTPPIGNQPQHF
TRBJ1-4	TRBD1	TRBV28	NA	TGTGCCAGCAGTCCAACTGACAGGGATGAAAAACTGTTTTTT	CASSPTDRDEKLFF
TRBJ2-7	TRBD1	TRBV27	NA	TGTGCCAGCAACCCGGACAGGCCCGACTCCTACGAGCAGTACTTC	CASNPDRPDSYEQYF
TRBJ2-7	NA	TRBV13	NA	TGTGCCAGCAGCTTAAGGGGACAAGACTACGAGCAGTACTTC	CASSLRGQDYEQYF
TRBJ2-3	NA	TRBV12-1	NA	TGTGCCAGCAGCTTTGCGGGTAGGAGGAACGGGGATACGCAGTATTTT	CASSFAGRRNGDTQYF
TRBJ2-7	NA	TRBV30	NA	TGTGCCTGGGCCCTAGGGGCGGGAATGAACGAGCAGTACTTC	CAWALGAGMNEQYF